The rows below give T cell receptor beta chains drawn from one sample of a study of beta chain features in type 1 diabetes. Data came from immunoSEQ multiplex PCR; TCRdb stores just in-frame clones and leaves some out. The sample lists about 330,000 clones, approximately 9.9% occurring once. The sequenced sample consisted of naive CD4+ T cells from blood. The source of these receptors is a woman in her 30s in good health. Both conserved end residues are part of each CDR3. A row's size may be missing; if present it is once, few, many or a size class.

abundance: NA
v_gene: TRBV9
CDR3aa: CASSPQNPSGELFF

abundance: few
v_gene: TRBV5-1
CDR3aa: CASSLDSYGYTF

abundance: NA
v_gene: TRBV2
CDR3aa: CASSRLGLGQPQHF

abundance: few
v_gene: TRBV7-8
CDR3aa: CASSTGLAVGEQFF

abundance: NA
v_gene: TRBV29-1
CDR3aa: CSVRALTGELFF

abundance: NA
v_gene: TRBV28
CDR3aa: CAGGRTLSYNEQFF

abundance: few
v_gene: TRBV9
CDR3aa: CASSVGDTSTDTQYF

abundance: many
v_gene: TRBV29-1
CDR3aa: CSAGVSTDTQYF

abundance: few
v_gene: TRBV9
CDR3aa: CASSVGAGVGNTGELFF

abundance: few
v_gene: TRBV7-2
CDR3aa: CASSLQGDQPQHF

abundance: NA
v_gene: TRBV6-5
CDR3aa: CASTVTPDAYEQYF

abundance: few
v_gene: TRBV5-4
CDR3aa: CASSPGTGNTEAFF

abundance: NA
v_gene: TRBV28
CDR3aa: CASIMGTSGRSEQFF

abundance: NA
v_gene: TRBV15
CDR3aa: CATSKGGSSYEQYF

abundance: NA
v_gene: TRBV18
CDR3aa: CASSPAGVRNEQFF

abundance: few
v_gene: TRBV14
CDR3aa: CASSQGVGQGYEQYF

abundance: NA
v_gene: TRBV19
CDR3aa: CASTLSSGTYNEQFF

abundance: NA
v_gene: TRBV4-2
CDR3aa: CASSQDRDTRYNEQFF

abundance: NA
v_gene: TRBV18
CDR3aa: CASSTGQHQHF

abundance: few
v_gene: TRBV7-2
CDR3aa: CASSSRTGGVYEQYF

abundance: NA
v_gene: TRBV7-3
CDR3aa: CASSLTGLEETQYF

abundance: NA
v_gene: TRBV9
CDR3aa: CASSVASGGGTDGTQYF

abundance: few
v_gene: TRBV4-2
CDR3aa: CASSHQGLAGGTYNEQFF

abundance: NA
v_gene: TRBV7-8
CDR3aa: CASSLRTGSYNEQFF

abundance: NA
v_gene: TRBV21-1
CDR3aa: CASPSSGRRTEEQYF

abundance: few
v_gene: TRBV6-5
CDR3aa: CAVLGGQNYGYTF

abundance: NA
v_gene: TRBV4-3
CDR3aa: CASSQVSTSGSTGELFF

abundance: few
v_gene: TRBV18
CDR3aa: CASSPGLAGDNEQFF

abundance: once
v_gene: TRBV18
CDR3aa: CASSPSGQGGMETQYF

abundance: NA
v_gene: TRBV28
CDR3aa: CASSPPQGGIQYF

abundance: NA
v_gene: TRBV9
CDR3aa: CASSVGTGSAEKLFF

abundance: NA
v_gene: TRBV11-1
CDR3aa: CASSLTGTRYEQYF

abundance: NA
v_gene: TRBV28
CDR3aa: CASKLANTDTQYF

abundance: few
v_gene: TRBV29-1
CDR3aa: CSVDSGGEYEQYF

abundance: NA
v_gene: TRBV11-1
CDR3aa: CASSFRDMAYEQYF